This T cell receptor (beta chain) was captured by sequencing in a study of blood T cell repertoires in COVID-19. Study-level background: Whether acute or convalescent, the COVID-19 samples came from the United States, Italy and Spain. The analysed material was cDNA or gDNA that came from T cells, B-cell-depleted T cells, or PBMCs.

Participant-given clinical history determined each cohort assignment. Donors of Cohort 3 who recovered were those that had two negative PCRs, clearance, or symptom resolution. Trimming cost V 0 bases and J 7 bases, with 13 bases left between them. The CDR3 totals 14 residues. Germline values: CDR1 SGHRS, CDR2 YFSETQ. Using immunoSEQ multiplex PCR, the repertoire was profiled, and TCRdb retains in-frame clones only, with some absent. The data hold under 300,000 clones, with 70% to 90% observed a single time. The chain has TRBV5-1 and TRBJ1-1, with D unclear. The sample was PBMCs or T cells enriched from blood (not recorded which). This TCR was sampled from a woman aged 45-65 years who had recovered from COVID-19. The DNA of the CDR3 is TGCGCCAGCAGCTTGGGGGGAGTGATGGGTGAAGCTTTCTTT. Its protein is CASSLGGVMGEAFF.